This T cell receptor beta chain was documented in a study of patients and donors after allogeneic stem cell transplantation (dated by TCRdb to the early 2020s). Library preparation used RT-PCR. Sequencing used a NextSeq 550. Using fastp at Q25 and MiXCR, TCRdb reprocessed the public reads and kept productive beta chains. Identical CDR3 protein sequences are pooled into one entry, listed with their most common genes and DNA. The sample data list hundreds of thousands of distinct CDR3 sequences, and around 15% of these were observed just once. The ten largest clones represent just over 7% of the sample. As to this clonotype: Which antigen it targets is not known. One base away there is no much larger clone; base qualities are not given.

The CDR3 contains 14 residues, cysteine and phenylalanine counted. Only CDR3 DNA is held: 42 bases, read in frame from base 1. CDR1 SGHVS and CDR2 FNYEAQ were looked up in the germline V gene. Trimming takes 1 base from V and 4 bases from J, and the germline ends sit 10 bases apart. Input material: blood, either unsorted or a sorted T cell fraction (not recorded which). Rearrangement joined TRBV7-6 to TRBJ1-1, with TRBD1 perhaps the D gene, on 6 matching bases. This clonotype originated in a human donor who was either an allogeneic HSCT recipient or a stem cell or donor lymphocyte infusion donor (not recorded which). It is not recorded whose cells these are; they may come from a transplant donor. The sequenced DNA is TGTGCCAGCAGCTTAGAGCTGGGGGCCACTGAAGCTTTCTTT. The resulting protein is CASSLELGATEAFF.